The clone carrying this T cell receptor beta chain appeared many times. Its specificity is unknown. The sample belongs to a study of T cells in Graves' hyperthyroidism and ophthalmopathy. Overall study results and limits: Blood also contained most expanded thyroid clonotypes above 0.001. The model predicted ophthalmopathy a median roughly six months before onset.

Amplification of TCR beta CDR3 regions used RNA as the template. The HTBI set primed first-round TCR CDR3 RT-PCR. TCRdb redid the calling of the multiplex PCR reads with MiXCR, one entry per CDR3 protein. The table lists 650,000 to 700,000 distinct CDR3 sequences, roughly 17% of them singletons, with roughly a sixth in the top ten. CDR1 GTSNPN and CDR2 SVGIG come from the germline V gene (reference sequence). Deletions cut 2 bases from V and 9 bases from J, with 13 bases between. The CDR3 has 12 residues. Hyperthyroidism had been newly diagnosed in patients aged 18 to 65, and its duration was under 2 months. Diagnosis rested on symptoms, serum thyroxine and TRAb, thyroid ultrasound, and orbital computed tomography.

Sequenced material: blood. The chain combines TRBV30 with TRBJ2-5; D is undetermined. The receptor was derived from a man aged 45-65 years with Graves' hyperthyroidism. CDR3: CAWSNGFEAQYF. Here the CDR3 DNA reads TGTGCCTGGAGTAACGGATTCGAAGCCCAGTACTTC.